The 27 T cell receptor beta chains reported below all come from one sample, sequenced in a study of spatial heterogeneity in lung cancer. TCRdb passed the 5' RACE reads through MiXCR, listing each CDR3 protein once. The sample carries about 13,000 distinct CDR3 sequences, roughly 5.6% recorded once. Study results and caveats: Counts of expanded intratumoral alpha and beta TCRs tracked tumor mutation counts.

The time point is: sample taken at primary tumor resection. Antigen specificity for these receptors is unknown. Sequences were derived from lung tumor tissue, sampled at surgery. These receptors all come from a male donor with early-stage non-small cell lung cancer.

This clonotype was picked up many times. This beta chain is a stray read from a library made for alpha chains; its abundance is not meaningful. The chain links TRBV7-9 to TRBJ2-2; D is possibly TRBD1 (6 bases). The ends were cut back, 5 bases at V and 7 bases at J, with 23 bases in the middle. CDR3 size: 17 residues. Germline CDR1 reads SEHNR; CDR2 reads FQNEAQ (reference sequence). CDR3 in amino acids: CASSPFIGQTNGGELFF. The CDR3 bases are TGTGCCAGCAGCCCGTTCATCGGACAGACCAACGGCGGGGAGCTGTTTTTT.

This clonotype has more than one count but fewer than ten. For a library built for alpha chains, this beta chain is a stray read; little rests on its size. The chain recombines TRBV6-5 with TRBJ1-1; TRBD1 matches at 8 bases. Germline lookup yields CDR1 MNHEY and CDR2 SVGAGI. The CDR3 runs to 14 residues. Trimming cost V 6 bases and J 4 bases; bases outside gene matches: 7. The CDR3, as DNA: TGTGCCAGCAGACCCAACACAGGGGGCACTGAAGCTTTCTTT. This encodes CASRPNTGGTEAFF.

Ten or more counts support this clonotype. The size of this beta chain means little, since it is a stray read in a library made for alpha chains. The CDR3: CASSRTGVEQFF. CDR3 nucleotide sequence: TGTGCCAGCAGCAGGACAGGGGTCGAGCAGTTCTTC. V and J are TRBV5-5 and TRBJ2-1; 9 bases are a match to TRBD1. Per the germline V gene, CDR1 is SGHKS and CDR2 is YYEKEE (reference sequence). The J segment lost 10 bases and the V segment lost 4 bases, leaving 3 bases of the junction unmatched. The CDR3 has 12 amino acids.

The sample holds many counts of this clonotype. Little can be read into the size of this beta chain, an off-target read in a library designed for alpha chains. The chain combines TRBV14 with TRBJ2-2; the match to TRBD1 covers 7 bases. Germline V gives CDR1 SGHDN, CDR2 FVKESK. Trimming removed 4 bases from V and 6 bases from J; junction bases left unmatched: 2. There are 13 residues in the CDR3. CDR3 region: CASSRQGAGELFF. The CDR3 DNA is TGTGCCAGCAGCCGACAGGGAGCCGGGGAGCTGTTTTTT.

This clonotype came up many times. This beta chain represents an off-target read in a library built for alpha chains; its size is of limited meaning. The chain combines TRBV18 with TRBJ2-2; D gene unclear. The CDR3 sequence is 15 residues long. V was shortened by 1 base and J by 1 base, with 7 bases between the two germline ends. Germline CDR1 KGHSH, CDR2 LQKENI. CDR3 in amino acids: CASSPQTGNTGELFF. Here the CDR3 DNA reads TGTGCCAGCTCACCACAAACGGGGAACACCGGGGAGCTGTTTTTT.

This clonotype was observed at least ten times. The library was designed around alpha chains, so this beta chain is a stray read whose abundance carries little weight. This chain uses TRBV5-5 with TRBJ2-7; D may be TRBD1 (6 bases). This CDR3 has 15 residues. CDR1 and CDR2 (germline): SGHKS, YYEKEE (reference sequence). Trimming took off 1 base at V and 0 bases at J, with 11 bases between the two ends. In nucleotides, the CDR3 is TGTGCCAGCAGCTTGTCAGGGACAAGCTCCTACGAGCAGTACTTC. Protein: CASSLSGTSSYEQYF.

This clonotype was seen more than once but under ten times. Little can be read into the size of this beta chain, an off-target read in a library designed for alpha chains. The chain employs TRBV28 and TRBJ2-2, with 8 bases lining up with TRBD1. V shed 1 base and J 4 bases; nucleotides not matched to a gene: 5. This CDR3 region has 16 residues. Germline-derived CDR1 and CDR2 are MDHEN and SYDVKM. The CDR3 nucleotides read TGTGCCAGCAGTTTATCGGCAGGGGGCCGCACCGGGGAGCTGTTTTTT. Encoded protein: CASSLSAGGRTGELFF. The complete variable domain, with remaining parts taken from reference TRBV28 and TRBJ2-2, reads DVKVTQSSRYLVKRTGEKVFLECVQDMDHENMFWYRQDPGLGLRLIYFSYDVKMKEKGDIPEGYSVSREKKERFSLILESASTNQTSMYLCASSLSAGGRTGELFFGEGSRLTVL.

This clonotype was counted ten times or more. This beta chain lies outside the target of a library built for alpha chains; its clone size means little. The rearrangement joins TRBV7-2 to TRBJ2-5; no reliable D call. With 4 bases removed from V and 1 base from J, the gap between germline ends came to 13 bases. The germline V gene encodes CDR1 SGHTA and CDR2 FQGNSA. There are 15 residues in the CDR3. The CDR3 coding sequence is TGTGCCAGCAGCTCTGGCACTACATCCCAAGAGACCCAGTACTTC. Translated, it gives CASSSGTTSQETQYF.

Notes on this clonotype: This beta chain represents an off-target read in a library built for alpha chains; its size is of limited meaning. J is TRBJ1-5 and V is TRBV27; D is perhaps TRBD1 (6 bases). The germline gives CDR1 MNHEY, CDR2 SMNVEV (reference sequence). The CDR3 totals 16 residues. Trimming took off 2 bases at V and 5 bases at J, with 16 bases between the two ends. The CDR3 DNA reads as TGTGCCAGCAGTTTACAGGGGCCCGAAGGTTATCAGCCCCAGCATTTT. Translated, it gives CASSLQGPEGYQPQHF.

This clonotype was seen many times. This beta chain appears as a stray read in a library generated for alpha chains; its size is not informative. The chain links TRBV20-1 to TRBJ1-1; no clear D gene. Trimming pared 6 bases from V and 1 base from J, leaving 15 bases between. CDR3 length: 14 residues. Germline V CDR1 and CDR2: DFQATT, SNEGSKA (reference sequence). CDR3 region: CSAIGRGSNTEAFF. The CDR3 region has the DNA TGCAGTGCCATAGGTCGGGGATCGAACACTGAAGCTTTCTTT.

This clonotype counts as medium-sized (0.01 to 0.1%). Being off target in a library aimed at alpha chains, this beta chain has a size of little meaning. V is TRBV7-2 and J is TRBJ1-6, with a tentative D call TRBD1 (6 bases). The CDR3 extends over 15 amino acids. CDR1 and CDR2 from the germline V gene are SGHTA and FQGNSA. V gave up 0 bases and J gave up 7 bases, with 10 bases separating them. CDR3 residues: CASSLASRGNSPLHF. The CDR3 DNA follows: TGTGCCAGCAGCTTAGCGTCCAGGGGAAATTCACCCCTCCACTTT.

This clonotype came up many times. A library prepared for alpha chains yielded this beta chain as an off-target read; its size is of little meaning. V gene TRBV5-4 combines with J gene TRBJ2-5; D not certain. V gave up 0 bases and J gave up 5 bases, with 8 bases separating them. CDR3 length: 13 amino acids. Germline lookup yields CDR1 SGHNT and CDR2 YYREEE (reference sequence). Here the CDR3 reads CASSLDPGETQYF. Written as DNA, the CDR3 is TGTGCCAGCAGCTTGGACCCCGGGGAGACCCAGTACTTC.

The table lists this clonotype with many counts. This beta chain represents an off-target read in a library built for alpha chains; its size is of limited meaning. This rearrangement joins TRBV2 to TRBJ2-1; possibly TRBD1 or TRBD2 for D (6 bases each). This CDR3 has 15 amino acids. Trimming cost V 4 bases and J 8 bases, with 18 bases left between them. Per the germline V gene, CDR1 is SNHLY and CDR2 is FYNNEI. The CDR3 sequence: CASSGSGGRFDEQFF. CDR3 bases: TGTGCCAGCAGTGGTTCCGGGGGCCGGTTTGATGAGCAGTTCTTC. The entire variable domain, with the rest obtained from reference TRBV2 and TRBJ2-1, is as follows: EPEVTQTPSHQVTQMGQEVILRCVPISNHLYFYWYRQILGQKVEFLVSFYNNEISEKSEIFDDQFSVERPDGSNFTLKIRSTKLEDSAMYFCASSGSGGRFDEQFFGPGTRLTVL.

This clonotype was picked up many times. This beta chain is an off-target read within a library intended for alpha chains, so its frequency means little. The chain combines TRBV7-2 with TRBJ2-3, with D possibly called TRBD1 or TRBD2 (5 bases each). The V and J ends lost 0 bases and 2 bases respectively, with 15 bases between them. The germline CDR1 and CDR2 sequences are SGHTA and FQGNSA. This CDR3 spans 17 amino acids. The CDR3 sequence is CASSLARGDRNTDTQYF. Written as DNA, the CDR3 is TGTGCCAGCAGCTTAGCGCGAGGGGACCGCAACACAGATACGCAGTATTTT.

This clonotype has at least ten counts. This beta chain turned up in a library designed for alpha chains; as an off-target read, its abundance says little. The chain joins TRBV6-5 to TRBJ1-6; D perhaps matches TRBD1 (6 bases). V lost 4 bases and J 10 bases, leaving 8 bases between the germline ends. Germline CDR1 and CDR2: MNHEY and SVGAGI. This CDR3 spans 12 amino acids. The CDR3 spells CASSFGGSPLHF. DNA for the CDR3: TGTGCCAGCAGTTTTGGGGGCTCACCCCTCCACTTT.

This clonotype was picked up a small number of times. Found in a library prepared for alpha chains, this beta chain is an off-target read, and its abundance has little meaning. This chain joins TRBV28 and TRBJ2-1, with 7 bases lining up with TRBD1. The CDR3 sequence is 13 residues long. V was pared by 3 bases and J by 8 bases, with 4 bases of the junction left unmatched. Germline CDR1 reads MDHEN; CDR2 reads SYDVKM. The CDR3 region is CASSFRGTDEQFF. CDR3 DNA: TGTGCCAGCAGTTTCAGGGGGACGGATGAGCAGTTCTTC.

This clonotype occurred many times. Because the library targeted alpha chains, this beta chain is an off-target read whose size means little. The chain links TRBV29-1 to TRBJ2-1; no firm D call. V lost 6 bases and J 0 bases, leaving 12 bases between the germline ends. The germline gives CDR1 SQVTM, CDR2 ANQGSEA. The CDR3 is made up of 14 amino acids. The CDR3 loop reads CSVNSRSSYNEQFF. The CDR3 nucleotides are TGCAGCGTGAACAGCCGGAGCTCCTACAATGAGCAGTTCTTC.

The sample holds many counts of this clonotype. This beta chain turned up in a library designed for alpha chains; as an off-target read, its abundance says little. The chain recombines TRBV7-2 with TRBJ1-3; a weak D match, TRBD1 (5 bases). V was trimmed by 0 bases and J by 4 bases, leaving 10 bases between them. The CDR3 has 15 amino acids. Looked up from germline, CDR1 is SGHTA and CDR2 is FQGNSA. The CDR3 DNA is TGTGCCAGCAGCTTAGCGCGCGGGGCCGGAAACACCATATATTTT. Amino acids: CASSLARGAGNTIYF.

This clonotype showed up many times. With the library built for alpha chains, this beta chain is off target and its frequency is not meaningful. This chain uses TRBV4-3 with TRBJ2-7; a weak D match, TRBD2 (6 bases). Trimming left V 3 bases short and J 4 bases short, with 10 bases between. The CDR3 is made up of 13 amino acids. CDR1 LGHNA and CDR2 YSLEER come from the germline V gene. Written as DNA, the CDR3 is TGCGCCAGCAGCCATACGGGAGAGTACGAGCAGTACTTC. Translated, it gives CASSHTGEYEQYF.

This clonotype appeared many times. This beta chain was picked up by a library intended for alpha chains and is off target, so its count carries little meaning. The CDR3 nucleotides are TGTGCCAGCAGCTCCCGGACAGGGAAAGAGACCCAGTACTTC. Its translation: CASSSRTGKETQYF. The chain couples TRBV7-2 to TRBJ2-5; TRBD1 agrees at 8 bases. From germline, CDR1 is SGHTA and CDR2 FQGNSA. The trim removed 4 bases at V and 3 bases at J, leaving 4 bases unmatched. The CDR3 spans 14 residues. Looking up the rest from reference TRBV7-2 and TRBJ2-5 gives the full variable domain: GAGVSQSPSNKVTEKGKDVELRCDPISGHTALYWYRQSLGQGLEFLIYFQGNSAPDKSGLPSDRFSAERTGGSVSTLTIQRTQQEDSAVYLCASSSRTGKETQYFGPGTRLLVL.

Comment on this clonotype: The size of this beta chain means little, since it is a stray read in a library made for alpha chains. This chain links TRBV7-8 with TRBJ1-2, with TRBD1 matching over 8 bases. Germline assignment: CDR1 SGHVS and CDR2 FQNEAQ. V trimming: 4 bases; J trimming: 3 bases; junction bases outside the gene matches: 1. This CDR3 has 13 amino acids. CDR3 sequence reads: CASSSGQDYGYTF. CDR3 DNA: TGTGCCAGCAGCTCGGGACAGGACTATGGCTACACCTTC.

This clonotype was recorded at least ten times. A library prepared for alpha chains yielded this beta chain as an off-target read; its size is of little meaning. V is TRBV4-1 and J is TRBJ1-4; 8 positions agree with TRBD1. This CDR3 spans 15 amino acids. J gave up 0 bases and V 8 bases, and 5 bases lay outside the gene matches. Germline V gene data show CDR1 as MGHRA and CDR2 as YSYEKL. The CDR3 region is CASGQGLATNEKLFF. DNA for the CDR3: TGCGCCAGCGGACAGGGCCTTGCAACTAATGAAAAACTGTTTTTT.

This clonotype was counted ten times or more. This beta chain turned up in a library designed for alpha chains; as an off-target read, its abundance says little. The genes are TRBV3-1 and TRBJ2-7, with TRBD2 matching over 7 bases. The CDR3 has 14 amino acids. Unmatched junction bases numbered 5, after V lost 4 bases and J lost 2 bases. Germline assignment: CDR1 LGHDT and CDR2 YNNKEL (reference sequence). CDR3 region: CASSPPGLPYEQYF. For the CDR3, the DNA is TGTGCCAGCAGCCCGCCGGGACTACCCTACGAGCAGTACTTC.

This clonotype was recorded at least ten times. The library was built for alpha chains, so this beta chain is an off-target read and its size means little. The rearrangement joins TRBV7-2 to TRBJ2-4; 11 positions match TRBD2. Germline lookup yields CDR1 SGHTA and CDR2 FQGNSA. Trimming at V came to 0 bases and at J to 1 base, leaving 8 bases not matched to a gene. CDR3 length equals 19 residues. The CDR3 DNA sequence: TGTGCCAGCAGCTTAGCGCTTAGCGGGGGGGCCGATGCCAAAAACATTCAGTACTTC. This translates into CASSLALSGGADAKNIQYF.

This clonotype came up many times. For a library built for alpha chains, this beta chain is a stray read; little rests on its size. The chain has TRBV6-2 or TRBV6-3 and TRBJ1-4, with D possibly matching TRBD1 (5 bases). Germline assignment: CDR1 MNHEY and CDR2 SVGEGT. The CDR3 has 15 amino acids. The V end was cut by 4 bases, the J end by 6 bases, with 15 bases between. In nucleotides, the CDR3 is TGTGCCAGCAGTTCACCAGGGCGGCTGGATGAAAAACTGTTTTTT. It is translated as CASSSPGRLDEKLFF.

Ten or more counts support this clonotype. This beta chain is a stray sequence in a library constructed for alpha chains; its clone size is not meaningful. This chain links TRBV2 with TRBJ1-5; D gene unclear. Germline lookup yields CDR1 SNHLY and CDR2 FYNNEI. The CDR3 has 17 amino acids. Deletions cut 10 bases from V and 0 bases from J, with 22 bases between. CDR3 region: CATPLSSGLYSNQPQHF. Here the CDR3 DNA reads TGTGCCACACCTCTCTCTTCCGGGCTGTATAGCAATCAGCCCCAGCATTTT.

This clonotype was seen only a few times. A library prepared for alpha chains yielded this beta chain as an off-target read; its size is of little meaning. This chain links TRBV28 with TRBJ1-2; D remains unclear. Germline V lookup: CDR1 MDHEN, CDR2 SYDVKM. The V end was cut by 2 bases, the J end by 4 bases, with 8 bases between. This CDR3 region has 13 residues. The CDR3 DNA reads as TGTGCCAGCAGTTTAGCCCGTGGCTATGGCTACACCTTC. This translates into CASSLARGYGYTF.